This is a list of T cell receptor beta chains from one sample in a study of blood T cell repertoires in COVID-19. Only in-frame clones appear in the TCRdb table, and some are missing; sequencing was by immunoSEQ multiplex PCR. The repertoire consists of a few hundred thousand clones, with about 83% occurring once and the leading ten covering 1.5% to 2%. Sequencing input: peripheral blood. The receptors originated from a woman between 50 and 59 years old with acute or convalescent COVID-19. Both conserved end residues are part of each CDR3.

>TRBJ2-7|TRBV7-9
CASGSGEQYF
>TRBJ1-4|TRBV28
CASRGQYNEKLFF
>TRBJ2-7|TRBV28
CASSDRTGFLSEQYF
>TRBJ2-1|TRBV19
CASRDGTDAYNEQFF
>TRBJ1-6|TRBV7-9
CASRGAGSYNSPLHF
>TRBJ2-1|TRBV10-3
CAISGGQRYNEQFF
>TRBJ1-2|TRBV5-1
CASSLGTGDYGYTF
>TRBJ2-6|TRBV19
CASSIETGRPSGANVLTF
>TRBJ2-3|TRBV7-2
CASSWSGTSVTDTQYF
>TRBJ2-7|TRBV7-3
CASSPDFGGSYEQYF
>TRBJ1-2|TRBV20-1
CSARDADYTF
>TRBJ2-3|TRBV24-1
CATSDSYTDTQYF
>TRBJ1-5|TRBV11-2
CASSRGVVEPQHF
>TRBJ1-5|TRBV7-9
CASSLVAEQPQHF
>TRBJ1-2|TRBV5-6
CASSPDRTNYGYTF
>TRBJ2-5|TRBV24-1
CATSAPGIETQYF
>TRBJ1-4|TRBV27
CASSLSDRGGPRKLFF
>TRBJ2-1|TRBV15
CATSSRDYNEQFF
>TRBJ2-5|TRBV2
CARLGGGRHQETQYF
>TRBJ2-6|TRBV30
CAWHRDRGQSGANVLTF
>TRBJ2-6|TRBV19
CASSTYSSGANVLTF
>TRBJ2-1|TRBV5-3
CARSLALLLAVRGYEQFF
>TRBJ2-5|TRBV5-4
CASSYGQSQETQYF
>TRBJ2-3|TRBV7-9
CASEVRTDTQYF
>TRBJ1-5|TRBV2
CASSEFRSSNQPQHF
>TRBJ1-5|TRBV9
CASSVDGYSNQPQHF
>TRBJ2-7|TRBV6-5
CASSYSAGVVYEQYF
>TRBJ2-7|TRBV4-3
CASSQNPGQSYEQYF
>TRBJ2-3|TRBV7-7
CASSPSVLAGADTQYF
>TRBJ2-5|TRBV10-3
CAITQGPQETQYF
>TRBJ2-1|TRBV24-1
CATSAGTGGTSYNEQFF
>TRBJ1-3|TRBV9
CASSPRGRGNTIYF
>TRBJ2-5|TRBV2
CASSLLTGDEETQYF